This T cell receptor (beta chain) was observed in a study of T-cell reconstitution after alpha-beta-depleted transplantation in children. Findings and limits, study-wide: Counts and diversity of T cells one year after transplant came mostly from newly produced T cells. Where some patients showed high TCRbeta diversity at day 60, it came from recipient T cells and thymic progenitors that had survived.

This clonotype was recorded many times. Its specificity is not known. The library targeted TCRbeta and was prepared with unique molecular identifiers. TCRdb passed the PCR reads through MiXCR, listing each CDR3 protein once. The sample includes 900,000 or so distinct CDR3 sequences, 15% to 20% of them seen just once. The CDR3 is 12 residues long. V was cut by 3 bases and J by 5 bases, with 8 bases left in between. Germline V gives CDR1 DFQATT, CDR2 SNEGSKA (reference sequence). This sample comprised PBMCs, mostly from graft donor cells, obtained 360 days after TCRalphabeta/CD19-depleted stem cell transplant. The chain is built from TRBV20-1 and TRBJ2-1, with D possibly TRBD1 on 5 matching bases. The TCR originated in a male patient younger than 18 who had a stem cell transplant for acute lymphoblastic leukemia, so the T cells may come from the graft donor. The CDR3 region is CSASTGNNEQFF. The CDR3 bases are TGCAGTGCTAGCACAGGAAACAATGAGCAGTTCTTC.